A single sample is the source of the 2 T cell receptor beta chains below, sequenced in a study of identical twins. TCRdb processed the 5' RACE reads anew with MiXCR; each CDR3 protein has one entry. The sample comprises 650,000 to 750,000 distinct CDR3 sequences, approximately 21% of which are singletons, and approximately 4.5% rests with the top ten. In addition, the sample was reused for a study of T cells expressing NK-cell markers.

Sample: PBMCs. These receptors all come from a woman younger than 35 in good health.

This clonotype was seen only once. The chain employs TRBV2 and TRBJ1-2, with 7 positions matching TRBD1. V lost 6 bases, J lost 4 bases, and 8 bases stayed unmatched. The CDR3 extends over 14 amino acids. Germline CDR1 SNHLY, CDR2 FYNNEI. In DNA form, the CDR3 reads TGTGCCAGCAGACACAACAGGGGTTCCTATGGCTACACCTTC. Translated: CASRHNRGSYGYTF.

In this sample, this clonotype turned up many times. The rearrangement links TRBV7-2 to TRBJ2-3; 8 bases align to TRBD2. Germline V lookup: CDR1 SGHTA, CDR2 FQGNSA. The CDR3 is made up of 15 amino acids. The trim removed 6 bases at V and 2 bases at J, leaving 7 bases unmatched. CDR3 amino acids: CASSNSGNPTDTQYF. The CDR3 nucleotides are TGTGCCAGCAGTAATAGCGGGAACCCCACAGATACGCAGTATTTT.